This note documents a single T cell receptor (beta chain) sequence. The target of this receptor is not known. It has no much larger one-base neighbor in the sample; base qualities were not kept. This sample's treatment or condition label indicates: about 20 received Ad26.COV2.S at low or high dose, single or two shots; roughly five received placebo; per-sample allocation not given. For vaccine and placebo recipients, the sequenced repertoires came from samples collected on day 63 after the first injection. In Cohort 1b, 25 or so adults aged 18-55 years were enrolled at a single site in Boston, USA, between 29 July and 7 August 2020. Ad26.COV2.S was a replication-incompetent adenovirus type 26 vector that expressed a prefusion-stabilized SARS-CoV-2 spike protein derived from the original Wuhan strain. The immunoSEQ Assay was used to sequence TCRbeta CDR3 regions. After extraction, genomic DNA underwent amplification by bias-controlled multiplex PCR, followed by high-throughput sequencing. The original pipeline was this. To quantify the absolute abundance of every unique TCRbeta CDR3 region, sequences were collapsed and filtered. T cell fraction was estimated by normalizing TCRbeta template counts to usable DNA, which was measured by amplifying reference genes present in all nucleated cells. Repertoire TCRs were annotated as SARS-CoV-2-specific when V gene, CDR3 amino acid sequence and J gene were exactly matched to a known reactive TCR set. The reference SARS-CoV-2 TCR set came from MIRA and was filtered for enrichment in COVID-19-positive ImmuneCODE repertoires, removing public or cross-reactive TCRs. Based on the MIRA antigens, annotated TCRs were further analysed at the level of specific ORF or position within ORF. Depth was the summed frequency of annotated unique rearrangements, while breadth was defined as annotated unique rearrangements over total unique productive rearrangements. Two-sided Wilcoxon rank-sum tests were used to compare TCR breadth between groups. TCRdb stores this immuneACCESS table with in-frame sequences only. Part of the clones is absent; in the studies checked, under half of the shortfall reflects unresolved V genes, and no reason is known for the rest. V, J and clone size are those of that table, while D and trimming were read from the DNA. This sample holds roughly 240,000 clones; 88% were observed only once. Of the sample, over 8.5% falls within the top ten clones.

The entry originates in a study of Ad26.COV2.S vaccination and SARS-CoV-2 variants (dated by TCRdb to about 2021). Study-level background: Vaccine-arm donors came from COV1001, a multicentre, randomized, double-blind, placebo-controlled phase I-IIa trial of Ad26.COV2.S in healthy adults. Ad26.COV2.S was given intramuscularly at 5x10^10 or 1x10^11 viral particles, as a single shot or as two shots 56 days apart. TCRbeta repertoire sequencing was used to assess the specificity and breadth of SARS-CoV-2-reactive T cell receptors after Ad26.COV2.S vaccination. A total of 32 samples were included in the TCR-sequenced set, comprising around 20 Ad26.COV2.S vaccine recipients, 5 placebo recipients and 8 SARS-CoV-2 convalescent individuals. Trial participants were randomized into five groups of five, in which low-dose or high-dose Ad26.COV2.S was given once or twice, or placebo was given on both occasions. Blinding of investigators to trial group allocation was maintained during experiments and outcome assessment.

What the study reported, not specific to this receptor: Vaccine and placebo recipients had comparable non-spike TCR breadth, which fits with the vaccine containing only spike. Spike-specific TCR breadth was higher in Ad26.COV2.S recipients than in placebo recipients (P = 0.0014). The study was not powered to compare responses between vaccine doses or regimens. After vaccination, substantial breadth of spike-specific CD8+ and CD4+ T cell responses was reported. The authors noted that total T cell responses may have been underestimated by the TCR breadth and depth analyses.

The CDR3, from cysteine to phenylalanine, totals 15 residues. The CDR3 DNA has 45 bases and is translated from base 1. The junction shows trimming of 4 bases on V and 7 bases on J, plus 17 bases between the germline ends. The germline V gene yields SGDLS for CDR1 and YYNGEE for CDR2. The specimen was peripheral blood, collected in a trial of Ad26.COV2.S vaccine versus placebo. The receptor's source is a person aged 18-65 years who received the Ad26.COV2.S COVID-19 vaccine or a placebo. The chain joins TRBV9 to TRBJ2-2; the D gene identity is not certain. CDR3 sequence: CASSPPLAPNGELFF. The DNA sequence follows: TGTGCCAGCAGCCCCCCTCTTGCCCCTAACGGGGAGCTGTTTTTT.